This T cell receptor (beta chain) came from a study of metastatic and nonmetastatic thyroid tumors. Overall study context: From malignant and benign thyroid patients, repertoires in blood and in tumor or nodule tissue were compared.

Nobody among the patients had been given any treatment before thyroid surgery. The germline V gene has CDR1 MNHNS and CDR2 SASEGT. J gave up 4 bases and V 5 bases, and 10 bases lay outside the gene matches. The CDR3 extends over 16 amino acids. TCRdb re-analyzed the PCR reads using MiXCR. The repertoire holds over 55,000 clones, roughly 29% seen once, with approximately 15% in the top ten. This clone was seen a few times. The TCR originated in a female donor with papillary thyroid cancer or a benign thyroid nodule (not recorded which). Some clones in this sample may be carry-over from other donors' samples. Sequencing was carried out using blood. The chain carries TRBV6-1 and TRBJ2-3; 9 nucleotides line up with TRBD2. CDR3 loop: CASSPRLAGLSDTQYF. The CDR3, as DNA: TGTGCCAGCAGTCCCCGCCTAGCGGGACTATCAGATACGCAGTATTTT.